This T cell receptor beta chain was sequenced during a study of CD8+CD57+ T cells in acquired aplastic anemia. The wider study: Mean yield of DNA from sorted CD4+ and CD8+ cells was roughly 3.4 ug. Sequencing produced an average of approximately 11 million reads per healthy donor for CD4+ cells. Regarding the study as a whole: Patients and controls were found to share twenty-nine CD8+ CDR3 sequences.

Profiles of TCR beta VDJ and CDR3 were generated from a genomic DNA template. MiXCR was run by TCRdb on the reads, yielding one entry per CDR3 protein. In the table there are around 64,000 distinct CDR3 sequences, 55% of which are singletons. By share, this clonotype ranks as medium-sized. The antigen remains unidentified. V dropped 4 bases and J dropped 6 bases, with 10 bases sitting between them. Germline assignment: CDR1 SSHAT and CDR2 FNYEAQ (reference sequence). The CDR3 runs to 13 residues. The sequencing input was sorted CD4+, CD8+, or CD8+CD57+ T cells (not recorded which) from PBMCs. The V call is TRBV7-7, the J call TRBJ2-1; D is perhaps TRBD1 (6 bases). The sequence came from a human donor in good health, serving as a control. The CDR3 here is CASSSEGGNEQFF. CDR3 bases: TGTGCCAGCAGCTCTGAAGGGGGCAATGAGCAGTTCTTC.